This is a list of T cell receptor beta chains from one sample in a study of blood T cell repertoires in COVID-19. Assay: immunoSEQ multiplex PCR; the TCRdb copy retains only in-frame clones and omits some. The sample includes tens of thousands of clones, 70% to 90% seen only once; the top ten take about 17%. The sample consisted of peripheral blood. These receptors originate from a woman aged 55-69 years with COVID-19, enrolled during active disease. Both conserved end residues are part of each CDR3. The D gene is left open where the match is weak. Clone size is given for some rows only: seen once, a few or many times, or a class if the clone is expanded.

d_call j_call cdr3_length v_call clone_size cdr3_nt cdr3_aa
TRBD1 TRBJ2-3 16 TRBV27 few TGTGCCAGCAGCTCTAACAGGGGGTTACCCACAGATACGCAGTATTTT CASSSNRGLPTDTQYF
. TRBJ1-5 15 TRBV5-8 . TGTGCCAGCAGTATACAGGGATATAGCAATCAGCCCCAGCATTTT CASSIQGYSNQPQHF
. TRBJ1-1 13 TRBV7-3 once TGTGCCAGCAGGCTACAGATGAACACTGAAGCTTTCTTT CASRLQMNTEAFF
. TRBJ1-2 14 TRBV28 few TGTGCCAGCAGTCACCGGCCACAGGCTTATGGCTACACCTTC CASSHRPQAYGYTF
. TRBJ1-1 11 TRBV7-9 . TGTGCCAGCAGAAGAGAGATTGAAGCTTTCTTT CASRREIEAFF
. TRBJ1-5 15 TRBV4-1 . TGCGCCAGCAGCCAAGTCGACAGTCGAGGTCAGCCCCAGCATTTT CASSQVDSRGQPQHF
. TRBJ1-2 15 TRBV5-4 . TGTGCCAGCAGCCCACCGACAGGAGCCACCTATGGCTACACCTTC CASSPPTGATYGYTF
. TRBJ1-6 13 TRBV6-1 . TGTGCCAGCAGCCCTCAGGGAACTTCACCCCTCCACTTT CASSPQGTSPLHF
. TRBJ1-5 16 TRBV19 . TGTGCCAGTAGTCGACCCACAGCAGGGCTAGGCCAGCCCCAGCATTTT CASSRPTAGLGQPQHF
. TRBJ1-2 17 TRBV2 . TGTGCCAGCAGAGAAATACGGAATAACAGGCGAAACTATGGCTACACCTTC CASREIRNNRRNYGYTF
TRBD1 TRBJ1-2 15 TRBV27 . TGTGCCAGCAGTTACCAGGGGGAGGCCGACTATGGCTACACCTTC CASSYQGEADYGYTF
. TRBJ1-1 13 TRBV7-9 . TGTGCCAGCAGCTTAGCTGGGGAGACTGAAGCTTTCTTT CASSLAGETEAFF
. TRBJ1-6 14 TRBV7-9 . TGTGCCAGCGGGGCAGACTCCTATAATTCACCCCTCCACTTT CASGADSYNSPLHF
. TRBJ1-1 13 TRBV25-1 few TGTGCCAGCAGTGCGTTGACAGACCTTGAAGCTTTCTTT CASSALTDLEAFF
. TRBJ1-4 15 TRBV30 . TGTGCCTGGAGTGTACTTAGAGTTTCGAATGAAAAACTGTTTTTT CAWSVLRVSNEKLFF
TRBD2 TRBJ2-3 17 TRBV4-2 once TGTGCCAGCAGCCAAGTTGCCAGCGGGGACCGCACAGATACGCAGTATTTT CASSQVASGDRTDTQYF
. TRBJ1-1 15 TRBV5-6 once TGTGCCAGCAGCCCCGTCCAATCCGGGGGATCTGAAGCTTTCTTT CASSPVQSGGSEAFF
TRBD2 TRBJ2-3 15 TRBV7-3 . TGTGCCAGCAGCTTAGGTTCTAGCGGGTTAGATACGCAGTATTTT CASSLGSSGLDTQYF
. TRBJ2-3 15 TRBV19 . TGTGCCAGTAGTATAGATGGAGGGGCTCAAGATACGCAGTATTTT CASSIDGGAQDTQYF
. TRBJ2-1 15 TRBV10-3 . TGTGCCATCAGGATGGGTAGCGGAAACCAAAATGAGCAGTTCTTC CAIRMGSGNQNEQFF
. TRBJ2-1 13 TRBV3-1/TRBV3-2 . TGTGCCAGTGGCGGTACATCCTACAATGAGCAGTTCTTC CASGGTSYNEQFF
. TRBJ2-5 14 TRBV7-2 . TGTGCCAGCAGCTTTGGAGTGGCGGGAGAGACCCAGTACTTC CASSFGVAGETQYF
TRBD1 TRBJ1-2 16 TRBV28 . TGTGCCAGCAGTACCCAACAGGGGGCAATAGACTATGGCTACACCTTC CASSTQQGAIDYGYTF
TRBD2 TRBJ2-3 14 TRBV20-1 . TGCAGTGCTAGTGTGGCGGGGGGGCAAGATACGCAGTATTTT CSASVAGGQDTQYF
TRBD2 TRBJ2-3 13 TRBV7-2 . TGTGCCAGCGGGCTAGCGGAAAAAGATACGCAGTATTTT CASGLAEKDTQYF
. TRBJ1-5 13 TRBV6-5 . TGTGCCAGCAGTTACGGTGGACAGTCGCCCCAGCATTTT CASSYGGQSPQHF
. TRBJ2-1 15 TRBV30 . TGTGCCTGGAGTGGAGGACACAGCTCCTACAATGAGCAGTTCTTC CAWSGGHSSYNEQFF
TRBD2 TRBJ2-3 15 TRBV4-3 . TGCGCCAGCAGCCAAGTCGGGGGGGCTACAGATACGCAGTATTTT CASSQVGGATDTQYF
. TRBJ1-6 15 TRBV9 . TGTGCCAGCAGCGTACTAGCTGGGGGCACGTCACCCCTCCACTTT CASSVLAGGTSPLHF
TRBD1 TRBJ1-1 13 TRBV28 . TGTGCCAGCAGTGAACAGGGGCCCACTGAAGCTTTCTTT CASSEQGPTEAFF
. TRBJ1-6 16 TRBV2 . TGTGCCAGCAGTGACCTAGGCCCGGACTCCAATTCACCCCTCCACTTT CASSDLGPDSNSPLHF
. TRBJ1-5 15 TRBV7-8 . TGTGCCAGCAGCTTGGGCGACAGGAAGGGTCAGCCCCAGCATTTT CASSLGDRKGQPQHF
. TRBJ1-2 15 TRBV11-2 . TGTGCCAGCAGCCCGAGGACGGAGGTATGGGAGGGCTACACCTTC CASSPRTEVWEGYTF
. TRBJ1-4 18 TRBV5-1 . TGCGCCAGCAGCAAAGGGACATCCACTACCACAACTAATGAAAAACTGTTTTTT CASSKGTSTTTTNEKLFF
TRBD1 TRBJ2-1 16 TRBV6-1 . TGTGCCAGCAGTGAAGTGGGGACAGGGTCCTACAATGAGCAGTTCTTC CASSEVGTGSYNEQFF
. TRBJ2-3 13 TRBV5-4 . TGTGCCAGCAGCGGGGGGGCTGGAGATACGCAGTATTTT CASSGGAGDTQYF
. TRBJ1-2 12 TRBV6-2/TRBV6-3 few TGTGCCAGCAGCCGCGGGGGATATGGCTACACCTTC CASSRGGYGYTF
TRBD2 TRBJ2-1 15 TRBV4-3 . TGCGCCAGCAGCGTCGGACTAGCCGTCGACAATGAGCAGTTCTTC CASSVGLAVDNEQFF
TRBD1 TRBJ2-3 19 TRBV29-1 . TGCAGCGTTGATGGGTTGGTAGGGCAGGGGGCTTTTTTTGCAGATACGCAGTATTTT CSVDGLVGQGAFFADTQYF
. TRBJ2-1 16 TRBV2 . TGTGCCAGCACCACACCGAGGGGACTGGGAGGCGGTGAGCAGTTCTTC CASTTPRGLGGGEQFF
TRBD1 TRBJ1-4 16 TRBV9 . TGTGCCAGCAGCGTAGGTCTCCAGGGGGCAGCTGAAAAACTGTTTTTT CASSVGLQGAAEKLFF
. TRBJ1-6 14 TRBV7-2 . TGTGCCAGCAGCTTCCGGGGGAGTAATTCACCCCTCCACTTT CASSFRGSNSPLHF
. TRBJ1-2 15 TRBV6-5 . TGTGCCACCCCCGAACGGGAGGGTGGTCTCTATGGCTACACCTTC CATPEREGGLYGYTF
TRBD2 TRBJ2-6 19 TRBV9 . TGTGCCAGCAGCGCGCGACTAGCGGTAGCCACCTCTGGGGCCAACGTCCTGACTTTC CASSARLAVATSGANVLTF
. TRBJ1-2 13 TRBV3-1/TRBV3-2 . TGTGCCAGCAGCCTAACAGGTCCCTATGGCTACACCTTC CASSLTGPYGYTF
TRBD1 TRBJ1-1 13 TRBV3-1/TRBV3-2 . TGTGCCAGCAGCCTACAGGGGGGCGCTGAAGCTTTCTTT CASSLQGGAEAFF
TRBD1 TRBJ2-5 13 TRBV27 . TGTGCCAGCAGTCGGGACAGGCAAGAGACCCAGTACTTC CASSRDRQETQYF
TRBD1 TRBJ2-2 16 TRBV28 . TGTGCCAGCAGTTTTTTGGGACAGGCGAACACCGGGGAGCTGTTTTTT CASSFLGQANTGELFF
TRBD1 TRBJ2-1 15 TRBV6-2/TRBV6-3 . TGTGCCAGCAGTCCCCGGGACAGGGTCTACAATGAGCAGTTCTTC CASSPRDRVYNEQFF
TRBD1 TRBJ1-1 13 TRBV19 . TGTGCCAGCACAGGGGCTGGGGACACTGAAGCTTTCTTT CASTGAGDTEAFF
. TRBJ2-3 14 TRBV7-3 . TGTGCCAGCAGCCCCAGGGGTAGCACAGATACGCAGTATTTT CASSPRGSTDTQYF
. TRBJ1-6 11 TRBV2 . TGTGCCAGCAGGGAGAGCTCACCCCTCCACTTT CASRESSPLHF